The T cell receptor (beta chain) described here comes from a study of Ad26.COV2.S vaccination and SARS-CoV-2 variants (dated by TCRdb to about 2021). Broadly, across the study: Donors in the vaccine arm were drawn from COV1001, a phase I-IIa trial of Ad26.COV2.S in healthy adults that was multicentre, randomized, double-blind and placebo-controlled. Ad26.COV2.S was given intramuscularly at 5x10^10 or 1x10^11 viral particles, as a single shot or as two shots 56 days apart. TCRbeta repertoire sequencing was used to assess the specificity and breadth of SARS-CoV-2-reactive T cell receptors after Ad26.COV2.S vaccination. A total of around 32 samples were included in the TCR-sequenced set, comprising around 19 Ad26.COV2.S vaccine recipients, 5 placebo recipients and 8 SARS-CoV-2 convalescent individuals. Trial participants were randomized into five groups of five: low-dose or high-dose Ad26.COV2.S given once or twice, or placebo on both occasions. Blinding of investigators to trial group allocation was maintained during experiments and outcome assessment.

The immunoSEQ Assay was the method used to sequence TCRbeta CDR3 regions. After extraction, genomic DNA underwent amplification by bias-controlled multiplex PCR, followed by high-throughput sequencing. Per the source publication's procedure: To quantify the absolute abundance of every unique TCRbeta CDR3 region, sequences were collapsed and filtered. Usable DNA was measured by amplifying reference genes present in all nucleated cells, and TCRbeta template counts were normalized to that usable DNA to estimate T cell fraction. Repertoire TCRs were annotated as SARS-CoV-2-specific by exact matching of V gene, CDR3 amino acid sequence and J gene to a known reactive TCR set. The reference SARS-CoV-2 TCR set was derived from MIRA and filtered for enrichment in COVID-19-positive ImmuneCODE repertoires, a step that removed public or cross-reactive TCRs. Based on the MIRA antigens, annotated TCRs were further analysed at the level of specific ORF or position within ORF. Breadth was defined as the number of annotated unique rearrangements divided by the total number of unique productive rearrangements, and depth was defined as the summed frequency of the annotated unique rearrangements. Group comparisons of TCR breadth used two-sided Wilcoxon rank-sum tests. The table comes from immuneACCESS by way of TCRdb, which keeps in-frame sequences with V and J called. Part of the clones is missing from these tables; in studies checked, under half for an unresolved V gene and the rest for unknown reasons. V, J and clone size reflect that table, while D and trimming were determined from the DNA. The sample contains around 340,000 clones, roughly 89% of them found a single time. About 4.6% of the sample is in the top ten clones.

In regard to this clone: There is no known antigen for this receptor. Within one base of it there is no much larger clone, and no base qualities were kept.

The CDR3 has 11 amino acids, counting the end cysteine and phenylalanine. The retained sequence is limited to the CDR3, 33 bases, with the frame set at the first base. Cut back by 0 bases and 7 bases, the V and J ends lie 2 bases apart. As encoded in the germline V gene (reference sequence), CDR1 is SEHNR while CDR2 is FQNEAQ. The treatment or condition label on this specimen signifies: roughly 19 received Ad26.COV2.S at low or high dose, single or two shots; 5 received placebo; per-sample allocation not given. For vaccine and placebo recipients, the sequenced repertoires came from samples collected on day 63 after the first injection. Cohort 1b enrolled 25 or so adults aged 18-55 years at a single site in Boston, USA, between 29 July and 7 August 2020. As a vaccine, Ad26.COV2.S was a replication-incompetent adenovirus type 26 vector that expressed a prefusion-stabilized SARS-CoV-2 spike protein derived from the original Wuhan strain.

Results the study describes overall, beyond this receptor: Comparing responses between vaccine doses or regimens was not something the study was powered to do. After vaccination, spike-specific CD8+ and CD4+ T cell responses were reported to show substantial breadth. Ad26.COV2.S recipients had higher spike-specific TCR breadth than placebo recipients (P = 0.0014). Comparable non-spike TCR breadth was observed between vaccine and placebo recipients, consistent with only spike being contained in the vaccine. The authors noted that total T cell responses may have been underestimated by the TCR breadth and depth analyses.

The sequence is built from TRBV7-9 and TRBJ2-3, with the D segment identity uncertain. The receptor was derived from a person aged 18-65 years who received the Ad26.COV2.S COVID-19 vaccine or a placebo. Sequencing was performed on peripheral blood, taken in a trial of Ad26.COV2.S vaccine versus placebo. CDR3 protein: CASSLAHTQYF. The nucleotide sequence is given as TGTGCCAGCAGCTTAGCTCATACGCAGTATTTT.